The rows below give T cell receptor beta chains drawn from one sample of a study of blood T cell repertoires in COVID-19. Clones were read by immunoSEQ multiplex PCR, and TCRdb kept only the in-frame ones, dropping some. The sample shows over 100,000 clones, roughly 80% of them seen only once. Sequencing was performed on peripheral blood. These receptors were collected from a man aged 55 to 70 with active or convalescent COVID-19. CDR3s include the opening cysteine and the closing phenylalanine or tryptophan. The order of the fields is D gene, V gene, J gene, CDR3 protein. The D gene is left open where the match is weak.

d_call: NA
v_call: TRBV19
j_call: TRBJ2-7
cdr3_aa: CASANRVSYEQYF

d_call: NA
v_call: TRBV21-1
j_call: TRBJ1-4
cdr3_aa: CASSKGRHMGRTNEKLFF

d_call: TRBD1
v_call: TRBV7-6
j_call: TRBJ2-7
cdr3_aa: CASSLFLGTGYYEQYF

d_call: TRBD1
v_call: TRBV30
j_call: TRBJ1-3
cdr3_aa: CAWSRTGRENTIYF

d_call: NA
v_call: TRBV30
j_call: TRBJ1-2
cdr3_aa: CAWSVSGTINYGYTF

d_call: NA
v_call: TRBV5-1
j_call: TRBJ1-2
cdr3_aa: CASSLSRGPVDGYTF

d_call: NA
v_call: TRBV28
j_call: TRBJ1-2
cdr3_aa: CASREISYGYTF

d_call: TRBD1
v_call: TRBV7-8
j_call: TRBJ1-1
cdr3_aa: CASSLDRANTEAFF

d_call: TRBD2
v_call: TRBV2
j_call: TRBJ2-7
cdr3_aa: CASSSGLGLYEQYF

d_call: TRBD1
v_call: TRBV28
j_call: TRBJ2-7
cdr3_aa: CASSLSGQGYEQYF

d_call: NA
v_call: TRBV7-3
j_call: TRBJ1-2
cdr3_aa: CASSLGQLSNYGYTF

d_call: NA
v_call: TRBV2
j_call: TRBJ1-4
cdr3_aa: CPPLVRTEVATNEKLFF

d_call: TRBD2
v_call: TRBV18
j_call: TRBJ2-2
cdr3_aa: CASSPLRASGVTGELFF

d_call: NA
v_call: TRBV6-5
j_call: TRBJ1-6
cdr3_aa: CASSPREGSPLHF

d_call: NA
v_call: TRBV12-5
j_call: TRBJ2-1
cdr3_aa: CASGLVQTGSSYNEQFF

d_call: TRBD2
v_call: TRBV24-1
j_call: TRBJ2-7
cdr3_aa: CATSPGRAHSEQYF

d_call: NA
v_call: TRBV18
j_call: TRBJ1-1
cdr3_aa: CASSGEYVGTEAFF

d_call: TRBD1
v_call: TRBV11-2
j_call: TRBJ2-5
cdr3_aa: CASSRQGVETQYF

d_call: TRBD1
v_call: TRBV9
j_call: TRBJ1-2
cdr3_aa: CASRVEGAPPNEIYGYTF

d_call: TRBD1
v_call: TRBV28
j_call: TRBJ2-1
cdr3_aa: CASSHWTGGAYNEQFF

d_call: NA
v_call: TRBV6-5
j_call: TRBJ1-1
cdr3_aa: CASSYSRTANTEAFF

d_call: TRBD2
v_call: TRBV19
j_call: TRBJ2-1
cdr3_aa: CASSGGKVREAYNEQFF

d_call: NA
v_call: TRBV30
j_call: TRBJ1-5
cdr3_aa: CAWSVWQFNQPQHF

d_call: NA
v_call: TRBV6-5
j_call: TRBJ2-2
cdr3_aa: CASSYTPRPNTGELFF

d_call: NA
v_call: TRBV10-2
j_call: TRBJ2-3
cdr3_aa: CASSESRGLLSQQYF

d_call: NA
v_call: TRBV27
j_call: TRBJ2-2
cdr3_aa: CASSRRYTGELFF

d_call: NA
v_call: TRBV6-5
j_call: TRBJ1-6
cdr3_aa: CASSYSRGRNSPLHF

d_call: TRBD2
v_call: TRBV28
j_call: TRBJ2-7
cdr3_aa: CASSLASGGSYEQYF

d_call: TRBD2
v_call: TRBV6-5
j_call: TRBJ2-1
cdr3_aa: CASSYSTSRLYNEQFF

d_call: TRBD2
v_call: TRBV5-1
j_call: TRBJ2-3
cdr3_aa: CASSLEGGRVSDTQYF

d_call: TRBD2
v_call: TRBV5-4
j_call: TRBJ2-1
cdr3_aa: CASSSRGLAADEQFF

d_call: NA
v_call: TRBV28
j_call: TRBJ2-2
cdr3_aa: CASSPRGTGELFF

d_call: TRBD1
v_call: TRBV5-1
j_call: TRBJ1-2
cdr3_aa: CASSSPDREYGYTF

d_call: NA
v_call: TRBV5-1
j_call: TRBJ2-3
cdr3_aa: CASSQSIAASTDTQYF

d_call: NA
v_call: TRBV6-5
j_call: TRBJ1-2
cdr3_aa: CASSYSQGTYGYTF

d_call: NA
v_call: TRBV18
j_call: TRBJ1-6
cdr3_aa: CASSRESNNSPLHF

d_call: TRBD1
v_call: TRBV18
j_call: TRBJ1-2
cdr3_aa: CASSLGTGASGYTF

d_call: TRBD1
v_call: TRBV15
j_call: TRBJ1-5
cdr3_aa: CATSRLDRANQPQHF

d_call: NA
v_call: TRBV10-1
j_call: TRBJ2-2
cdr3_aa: CAGQGTVNTGELFF

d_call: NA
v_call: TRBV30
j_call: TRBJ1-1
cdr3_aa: CAWNHRWRDPEAFF

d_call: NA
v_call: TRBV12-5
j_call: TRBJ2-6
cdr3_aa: CASAHDSSGANVLTF

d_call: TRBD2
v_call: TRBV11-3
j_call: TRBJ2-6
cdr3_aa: CASAGGPGANVLTF

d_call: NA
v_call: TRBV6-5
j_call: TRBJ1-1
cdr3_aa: CASQGNTEAFF

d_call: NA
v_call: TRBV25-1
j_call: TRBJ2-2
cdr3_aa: CASKLAILNTGELFF

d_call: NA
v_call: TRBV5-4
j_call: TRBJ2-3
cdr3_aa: CASSLGGTDTQYF

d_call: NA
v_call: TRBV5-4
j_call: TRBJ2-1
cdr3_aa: CASSAVNEQFF

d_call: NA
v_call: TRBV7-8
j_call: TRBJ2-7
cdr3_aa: CASSLRAGYEQYF

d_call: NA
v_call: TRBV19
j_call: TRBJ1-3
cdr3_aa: CASSRQTIGNTIYF

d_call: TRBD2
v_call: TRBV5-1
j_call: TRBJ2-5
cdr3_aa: CASSLNQRELETQYF

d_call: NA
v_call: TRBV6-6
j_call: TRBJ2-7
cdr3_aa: CASSYSSGGGEQYF

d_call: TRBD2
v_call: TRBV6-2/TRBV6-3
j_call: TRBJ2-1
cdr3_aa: CASSPLGSGNPSVKYNEQFF

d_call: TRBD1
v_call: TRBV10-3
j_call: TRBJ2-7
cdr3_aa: CAISEQGAGEQYF

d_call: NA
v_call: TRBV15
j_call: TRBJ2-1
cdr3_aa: CATGWQFF

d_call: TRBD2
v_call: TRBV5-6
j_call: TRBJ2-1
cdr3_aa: CASSRGLAGYQDHEQFF

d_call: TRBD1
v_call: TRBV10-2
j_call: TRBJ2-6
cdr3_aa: CASSGAQGASGANVLTF